These 9 T cell receptor beta chains were sequenced from one sample in a study of early T cells in non-severe SARS-CoV-2 infection. MiXCR was run by TCRdb on the 5' RACE reads, yielding one entry per CDR3 protein. The repertoire holds roughly 93,000 distinct CDR3 sequences, with over 12% as singletons. The sequenced material came from whole blood. Receptors originate from an adult who was a healthcare worker with PCR-confirmed SARS-CoV-2 infection or an uninfected control (not recorded which).

The chain joins TRBV11-2 to TRBJ2-1; D may correspond to TRBD1 or TRBD2 (5 bases each). Looked up from germline, CDR1 is SGHAT and CDR2 is FQNNGV. V lost 3 bases to trimming and J lost 2 bases, with 23 bases between them. This CDR3 region has 19 residues. DNA of the CDR3: TGTGCCAGCAGCTTTTTTCTAGGGACCGTAAGAGGGCCCTACAATGAGCAGTTCTTC. Its translation is CASSFFLGTVRGPYNEQFF.

The table lists this clonotype with a few counts. The V gene is TRBV7-2, the J gene TRBJ2-5; D unclear. The V and J ends lost 0 bases and 1 base respectively, with 9 bases between them. CDR1 is SGHTA and CDR2 is FQGNSA in the germline V gene. The CDR3 consists of 15 residues. The CDR3, as DNA: TGTGCCAGCAGCTTAGCAGGCAACCCCCAAGAGACCCAGTACTTC. Protein: CASSLAGNPQETQYF.

The rearrangement links TRBV2 to TRBJ2-7; D unclear. Germline assignment: CDR1 SNHLY and CDR2 FYNNEI. The germline V and J ends were trimmed by 5 bases and 9 bases, with 14 bases remaining between them. The length of the CDR3 is 12 residues. This chain's CDR3 is CASSPETRLQYV. The CDR3 DNA reads as TGTGCCAGCAGTCCAGAAACGCGATTGCAGTACGTC.

This clonotype has just a few counts. This chain's CDR3 is CASSTTPLGPRNTQYF. In DNA, the CDR3 is TGTGCCAGCAGCACCACACCTCTCGGACCCCGCAATACGCAGTATTTT. The chain combines TRBV3-1 with TRBJ2-3; D ambiguous. The CDR3 consists of 16 residues. Germline CDR1 is LGHDT and CDR2 is YNNKEL (reference sequence). Trimming took 5 bases from V and 7 from J, leaving 22 bases between them.

Concerning this clonotype: The junction shows a germline mismatch at one end, possibly a read error. The chain is built from TRBV5-1 and TRBJ2-1, with D possibly being TRBD2 (5 bases). The CDR3 runs 14 residues. Germline V gene sequence: CDR1 SGHRS, CDR2 YFSETQ. The CDR3 coding sequence is TGCGCCAGCACTAAAACCACCGGGGTTTATGAGCGGTTCTTC. Its protein product is CASTKTTGVYERFF.

The V gene is TRBV28, the J gene TRBJ1-5; 7 nucleotides agree with TRBD1. The germline gives CDR1 MDHEN, CDR2 SYDVKM. The CDR3 spans 19 residues. V lost 4 bases, J lost 3 bases, and 18 bases stayed unmatched. The CDR3 sequence: CASSSKRLKLGGVNQPQHF. As DNA, the CDR3 is TGTGCCAGCAGTTCAAAACGACTAAAGTTAGGGGGCGTCAATCAGCCCCAGCATTTT.

This clonotype showed up just a few times. The rearrangement uses TRBV27 and TRBJ1-3; 9 nucleotides agree with TRBD1. Looked up from germline, CDR1 is MNHEY and CDR2 is SMNVEV (reference sequence). The J segment lost 4 bases and the V segment lost 6 bases, leaving 7 bases of the junction unmatched. There are 15 residues in the CDR3. CDR3 DNA sequence: TGTGCCAGCAGACAACAGGGGGCATCAGGAAACACCATATATTTT. Encoded protein: CASRQQGASGNTIYF.

In its sample, this clonotype was seen a few times. The V call is TRBV11-3, the J call TRBJ2-1; 7 nucleotides agree with TRBD1. The CDR3 length is 16 residues. Trimming cost V 2 bases and J 8 bases; bases outside gene matches: 12. Per the germline V gene, CDR1 is SGHNT and CDR2 is YENEEA. CDR3 coding DNA: TGTGCCAGCAGCTTAAGAGGACAGGTGGGCTTGGATGAGCAGTTCTTC. This encodes CASSLRGQVGLDEQFF.

This clonotype was found a few times. V usage is TRBV20-1 and J usage is TRBJ2-1, with unresolved D. CDR1 and CDR2 from the germline V gene are DFQATT and SNEGSKA (reference sequence). CDR3 length: 12 residues. Trimming removed 3 bases from V and 10 bases from J, with 13 bases in between. In DNA form, the CDR3 reads TGCAGTGCTAGTAGGGTTTTAGGGGAGCAGTTCTTC. This codes for CSASRVLGEQFF.